Each of the 31 T cell receptor beta chains below was sequenced from the same sample in a study of blood T cell repertoires in COVID-19. Clones were read by immunoSEQ multiplex PCR, and TCRdb kept only the in-frame ones, dropping some. The sample has 280,000 or so clones; roughly 80% are singletons. Sequencing was done on a sample of peripheral blood. The source of these receptors is a woman between 45 and 65 years old who had recovered from COVID-19.

The gene calls are TRBV9 and TRBJ2-2; 9 bases map to TRBD1. Germline-derived CDR1 and CDR2 are SGDLS and YYNGEE. The CDR3 is 14 amino acids. Trimming took 6 bases from V and 1 from J; bases not matched to a gene: 1. CDR3 in DNA: TGTGCCAGCAAGGGACAGGGGAACACCGGGGAGCTGTTTTTT. This translates into CASKGQGNTGELFF.

The J gene is TRBJ1-2, the V gene TRBV7-9, with a possible D match to TRBD1 (5 bases). Per germline, CDR1 SEHNR and CDR2 FQNEAQ (reference sequence). The CDR3 consists of 14 residues. With 5 bases removed from V and 2 bases from J, the gap between germline ends came to 12 bases. CDR3 residues: CASSKPGLNYGYTF. The CDR3 nucleotides read TGTGCCAGCAGCAAACCGGGACTAAACTATGGCTACACCTTC.

This sequence joins TRBV30 and TRBJ2-7, with D perhaps matching TRBD2 (11 bases). Germline CDR1 GTSNPN, CDR2 SVGIG (reference sequence). The V end lost 2 bases, the J end lost 4 bases, and 27 bases lay between the germline ends. The CDR3 totals 18 residues. CDR3 DNA sequence: TGTGCCTGGAGTTGGACAGGGGGGCTAGCGGGAGGAGGGTACGAGCAGTACTTC. Amino acids: CAWSWTGGLAGGGYEQYF.

The rearrangement links TRBV28 to TRBJ2-7; maybe TRBD1 (6 bases). Trimming cost V 6 bases and J 4 bases, with 19 bases left between them. The CDR3 consists of 15 residues. Per germline, CDR1 MDHEN and CDR2 SYDVKM. This CDR3 is CASRPSDGTLYEQYF. The CDR3 DNA reads as TGTGCCAGCAGACCTTCAGACGGGACACTTTACGAGCAGTACTTC. The full variable domain, rest sourced from reference TRBV28 and TRBJ2-7, is DVKVTQSSRYLVKRTGEKVFLECVQDMDHENMFWYRQDPGLGLRLIYFSYDVKMKEKGDIPEGYSVSREKKERFSLILESASTNQTSMYLCASRPSDGTLYEQYFGPGTRLTVT.

This clone showed up just a few times. The chain combines TRBV7-2 with TRBJ1-2; no firm D call. Germline V gene data show CDR1 as SGHTA and CDR2 as FQGNSA. Trimming pared 5 bases from V and 4 bases from J, leaving 11 bases between. This CDR3 contains 13 residues. CDR3: CASSASGGYGYTF. In DNA, the CDR3 is TGTGCCAGCAGCGCCTCTGGAGGCTATGGCTACACCTTC.

This clone was detected many times. The chain employs TRBV9 and TRBJ1-5, with a tentative D call TRBD1 (6 bases). CDR3 size: 14 residues. The V gene lost 4 bases and the J gene lost 0 bases, with 8 bases spanning the gap. The germline CDR1 and CDR2 sequences are SGDLS and YYNGEE. The CDR3 sequence: CASSRTDSNQPQHF. CDR3 sequence (DNA): TGTGCCAGCAGCAGGACAGATAGCAATCAGCCCCAGCATTTT.

This sequence joins TRBV24-1 and TRBJ2-1, with TRBD1 matching 7 bases. This CDR3 contains 14 residues. V trimming: 3 bases; J trimming: 6 bases; junction bases outside the gene matches: 4. CDR1 KGHDR and CDR2 SFDVKD come from the germline V gene. DNA of the CDR3: TGTGCCACCAGTGATCATCCAGGGGGCAATGAGCAGTTCTTC. Translation gives CATSDHPGGNEQFF.

The V call is TRBV10-3, the J call TRBJ1-5, with 9 positions matching TRBD1. V shed 3 bases, J shed 1 base, and the junction held 7 bases outside the gene matches. The germline CDR1 and CDR2 sequences are ENHRY and SYGVKD. The CDR3 runs 17 residues. In DNA form, the CDR3 reads TGTGCCATCAGTGAACCTAGACAGGGGGGAAGCAATCAGCCCCAGCATTTT. It encodes CAISEPRQGGSNQPQHF.

The chain has TRBV9 and TRBJ2-3, with a possible D match to TRBD2 (6 bases). Trimming took off 3 bases at V and 3 bases at J, with 14 bases between the two ends. The CDR3 runs to 15 residues. Per germline, CDR1 SGDLS and CDR2 YYNGEE. CDR3 in amino acids: CASSAGGGVTDTQYF. For the CDR3, the DNA is TGTGCCAGCAGCGCCGGGGGTGGTGTAACAGATACGCAGTATTTT.

The CDR3, as DNA: TGTGCCAGTAGTTCCACAGGTCACTCTAATGAAAAACTGTTTTTT. Protein sequence: CASSSTGHSNEKLFF. The V gene is TRBV19, the J gene TRBJ1-4; D perhaps matches TRBD1 (5 bases). The germline V gene encodes CDR1 LNHDA and CDR2 SQIVND (reference sequence). This CDR3 region has 15 residues. Trimming pared 5 bases from V and 3 bases from J, leaving 13 bases between. Full variable domain (remainder filled in from reference TRBV19 and TRBJ1-4): DGGITQSPKYLFRKEGQNVTLSCEQNLNHDAMYWYRQDPGQGLRLIYYSQIVNDFQKGDIAEGYSVSREKKESFPLTVTSAQKNPTAFYLCASSSTGHSNEKLFFGSGTQLSVL.

The chain links TRBV29-1 to TRBJ2-3; 12 bases match TRBD2. Per the germline V gene, CDR1 is SQVTM and CDR2 is ANQGSEA. V was pared by 5 bases and J by 1 base, with 13 bases of the junction left unmatched. The CDR3 loop spans 18 amino acids. The CDR3 DNA is TGCAGCGTTAACGGACTAGCGGGAAAAGCAGAGGGCACAGATACGCAGTATTTT. As protein: CSVNGLAGKAEGTDTQYF.

The chain is built from TRBV5-1 and TRBJ2-1, with D possibly matching TRBD1 (6 bases). The CDR3 runs 17 residues. The germline V and J ends were trimmed by 0 bases and 4 bases, with 17 bases remaining between them. Germline CDR1 and CDR2: SGHRS and YFSETQ. The CDR3 bases are TGCGCCAGCAGCTTGGTGCAAATGTGGGACACATACAATGAGCAGTTCTTC. Protein sequence: CASSLVQMWDTYNEQFF.

The chain uses TRBV10-3 and TRBJ1-1; 7 nucleotides match TRBD1. Germline lookup yields CDR1 ENHRY and CDR2 SYGVKD. V gave up 3 bases and J gave up 3 bases; unmatched junction bases: 7. This CDR3 is built from 15 residues. The CDR3 is CAISDDRVEHTEAFF. In nucleotides, the CDR3 is TGTGCCATCAGTGATGACAGGGTGGAGCACACTGAAGCTTTCTTT.

The chain is built from TRBV3-1 (or the pseudogene TRBV3-2) and TRBJ1-5, with D possibly matching TRBD1 (6 bases). The CDR3 is 20 residues long. CDR1 is LGHDT, CDR2 YNNKEL, per germline (reference sequence). V gave up 3 bases and J gave up 1 base, with 25 bases separating them. DNA for the CDR3: TGTGCCAGCAGCCACATCCCCCCTAACGTCAGGGGCATCAGCAATCAGCCCCAGCATTTT. Translated, it gives CASSHIPPNVRGISNQPQHF.

The chain couples TRBV28 to TRBJ2-7; D possibly corresponds to TRBD1 (6 bases). Germline CDR1 and CDR2: MDHEN and SYDVKM. CDR3 size: 15 residues. V was clipped by 4 bases and J by 0 bases, with 13 bases between them. The DNA for the CDR3 is TGTGCCAGCAGTTCCTCCCAGGGGATCTCCTACGAGCAGTACTTC. Protein: CASSSSQGISYEQYF.

The chain combines TRBV6-4 with TRBJ1-1; 7 positions match TRBD1. The length of the CDR3 is 14 residues. Germline CDR1 MRHNA, CDR2 SNTAGT. J was trimmed by 0 bases and V by 5 bases; bases with no gene match: 3. The CDR3 DNA reads as TGTGCCAGCAGTCCGGGACAGTTGAACACTGAAGCTTTCTTT. Residues: CASSPGQLNTEAFF.

This chain links TRBV7-2 with TRBJ2-5; D is uncertain. The CDR3 consists of 14 residues. Trimming removed 0 bases at V and 2 bases at J, with 7 bases between. CDR1 and CDR2 (germline): SGHTA, FQGNSA. This CDR3 reads CASSLAYGQETQYF. CDR3 coding DNA: TGTGCCAGCAGCTTAGCCTACGGGCAAGAGACCCAGTACTTC.

The V call is TRBV28, the J call TRBJ1-5; no clear D. V was clipped by 4 bases and J by 9 bases, with 7 bases between them. This CDR3 is built from 11 residues. Germline V gives CDR1 MDHEN, CDR2 SYDVKM. The CDR3 protein is CASSYAGPQHF. CDR3 DNA: TGTGCCAGCAGTTACGCCGGGCCCCAGCATTTT.

J is TRBJ2-2 and V is TRBV28, with 7 nucleotides matching TRBD2. CDR3 size: 14 residues. With 2 bases clipped from V and 7 bases from J, the junction kept 4 bases outside the gene matches. CDR1 is MDHEN, CDR2 SYDVKM, per germline. This chain's CDR3 is CASSLGAGHGELFF. CDR3 nucleotide sequence: TGTGCCAGCAGTTTAGGAGCGGGGCACGGGGAGCTGTTTTTT. The whole variable domain, filled in from reference TRBV28 and TRBJ2-2, reads DVKVTQSSRYLVKRTGEKVFLECVQDMDHENMFWYRQDPGLGLRLIYFSYDVKMKEKGDIPEGYSVSREKKERFSLILESASTNQTSMYLCASSLGAGHGELFFGEGSRLTVL.

In this sample, this clone turned up a few times. CDR3: CASSMDRGNSPLHF. The CDR3 DNA reads as TGTGCCAGCAGCATGGACAGGGGAAATTCACCCCTCCACTTT. V usage is TRBV6-6 and J usage is TRBJ1-6; 9 bases align to TRBD1. The CDR3 sequence is 14 residues long. CDR1 and CDR2 from the germline V gene are MNHNY and SVGAGI (reference sequence). Germline trimming cut 6 bases from V and 7 bases from J; bases unmatched to any gene: 4.

V is TRBV28 and J is TRBJ2-7; 9 nucleotides line up with TRBD2. V was pared by 7 bases and J by 2 bases, with 9 bases of the junction left unmatched. The CDR3 consists of 15 residues. The germline V gene encodes CDR1 MDHEN and CDR2 SYDVKM. The CDR3 region is CASKGRGGTPYEQYF. The CDR3 region has the DNA TGTGCCAGCAAAGGGCGGGGGGGCACCCCCTACGAGCAGTACTTC.

This clone was seen just once. The chain has TRBV3-1 (or the pseudogene TRBV3-2) and TRBJ1-5; the D gene is possibly TRBD1 (5 bases). V dropped 4 bases and J dropped 3 bases, with 19 bases sitting between them. Germline lookup yields CDR1 LGHDT and CDR2 YNNKEL (reference sequence). CDR3 size: 17 residues. In DNA, the CDR3 is TGTGCCAGCAGCCGAAATAGCATGGGGGGGATCAATCAGCCCCAGCATTTT. Its translation: CASSRNSMGGINQPQHF.

The rearrangement links TRBV30 to TRBJ1-6; the D is unclear. Between the trimmed V and J ends, which lost 0 bases and 14 bases, there was a span of 14 bases. The CDR3 length is 13 residues. In germline, CDR1 is GTSNPN, CDR2 SVGIG (reference sequence). The CDR3 sequence is CAWSVRGRGALHF. The CDR3, as DNA: TGTGCCTGGAGTGTACGAGGACGGGGAGCCCTCCACTTT. The full variable domain, rest sourced from reference TRBV30 and TRBJ1-6, is SQTIHQWPATLVQPVGSPLSLECTVEGTSNPNLYWYRQAAGRGLQLLFYSVGIGQISSEVPQNLSASRPQDRQFILSSKKLLLSDSGFYLCAWSVRGRGALHFGNGTRLTVT.

The V and J genes are TRBV5-1 and TRBJ1-1; the D is unclear. This CDR3 spans 14 amino acids. Trimming cost V 0 bases and J 1 base, with 7 bases left between them. Germline V CDR1 and CDR2: SGHRS, YFSETQ. The CDR3 nucleotides read TGCGCCAGCAGCTTGGGGTCAGAGAACACTGAAGCTTTCTTT. It is translated as CASSLGSENTEAFF.

The gene calls are TRBV4-1 and TRBJ1-6; D gene uncertain. V was cut by 2 bases and J by 10 bases, with 9 bases left in between. Per germline, CDR1 MGHRA and CDR2 YSYEKL. The CDR3 runs 13 residues. DNA for the CDR3: TGCGCCAGCAGCCAAAGGAGGGAATCACCCCTCCACTTT. Residues: CASSQRRESPLHF.

The chain links TRBV30 to TRBJ1-4, with 12 nucleotides matching TRBD1. Germline V lookup: CDR1 GTSNPN, CDR2 SVGIG (reference sequence). The CDR3 length is 15 residues. V lost 3 bases, J lost 8 bases, and 7 bases stayed unmatched. CDR3 sequence reads: CAWSLKGTGGEKLFF. The CDR3 region has the DNA TGTGCCTGGAGCTTAAAGGGGACAGGGGGCGAAAAACTGTTTTTT.

This clone was seen at least ten times. This chain joins TRBV18 and TRBJ2-2; D not certain. The germline V and J ends were trimmed by 1 base and 5 bases, with 11 bases remaining between them. This CDR3 has 15 residues. Germline CDR1 and CDR2: KGHSH and LQKENI. The CDR3 DNA sequence: TGTGCCAGCTCACCACTGAGGATGGAAACCGGGGAGCTGTTTTTT. Its protein is CASSPLRMETGELFF.

The rearrangement links TRBV28 to TRBJ2-7; D perhaps matches TRBD1 (6 bases). This CDR3 is built from 15 residues. Looked up from germline, CDR1 is MDHEN and CDR2 is SYDVKM. With 8 bases removed from V and 4 bases from J, the gap between germline ends came to 21 bases. CDR3 coding DNA: TGTGCCAGCTCCTCCCCCGACAGGTTATCTTACGAGCAGTACTTC. Encoded protein: CASSSPDRLSYEQYF.

This chain joins TRBV28 and TRBJ2-6; TRBD1 matches at 9 bases. The CDR3 spans 17 residues. Germline values: CDR1 MDHEN, CDR2 SYDVKM. V lost 5 bases, J lost 3 bases, and 8 bases stayed unmatched. CDR3 sequence reads: CASSRGQGMRGANVLTF. The CDR3 DNA reads as TGTGCCAGCAGTAGGGGACAGGGAATGCGTGGGGCCAACGTCCTGACTTTC.

This chain uses TRBV24-1 with TRBJ1-1; D is ambiguous. CDR1 is KGHDR, CDR2 SFDVKD, per germline. Trimming removed 2 bases at V and 4 bases at J, with 7 bases between. The CDR3 covers 13 residues. CDR3 in amino acids: CATSDSPGTEAFF. The CDR3 DNA is TGTGCCACCAGTGATTCCCCGGGCACTGAAGCTTTCTTT.

This chain links TRBV7-2 with TRBJ2-5; tentatively, D is TRBD2 (5 bases). The germline V gene has CDR1 SGHTA and CDR2 FQGNSA. Deletions cut 5 bases from V and 2 bases from J, with 12 bases between. CDR3 size: 14 residues. CDR3 sequence reads: CASSPPGIQETQYF. The DNA for the CDR3 is TGTGCCAGCAGCCCGCCCGGGATACAAGAGACCCAGTACTTC.